The source of this T cell receptor beta chain is a study of early T cells in non-severe SARS-CoV-2 infection. As for the study in general: Chains stayed unpaired after sequencing of bulk RNA from unsorted whole blood.

Overall study findings and caveats: The matching step, a VDJdb search, favored anti-spike CD8 responses and missed private and CD4 specificities.

Remarks on this clonotype: Its antigen is unknown.

Individual cDNA molecules were tagged with unique molecular identifiers, the study reported. MiXCR, run by TCRdb on the 5' RACE reads, gives a single entry per CDR3 protein. The table has tens of thousands of distinct CDR3 sequences, 10% to 15% seen once. V lost 0 bases and J lost 6; bases outside the gene matches: 4. Per the germline V gene, CDR1 is SGHTA and CDR2 is FQGNSA. The CDR3 has 16 amino acids. This rearrangement joins TRBV7-2 to TRBJ2-1; 11 bases are shared with TRBD2. The sample consisted of whole blood. This TCR was sampled from an adult who was a healthcare worker with PCR-confirmed SARS-CoV-2 infection or an uninfected control (not recorded which). The CDR3: CASSLASLAGGNEQFF. In DNA form, the CDR3 reads TGTGCCAGCAGCTTAGCGAGCCTAGCGGGGGGCAATGAGCAGTTCTTC.